This T cell receptor beta chain was sequenced for a study of cytomegalovirus exposure and HLA in healthy donors. The J segment lost 4 bases and the V segment lost 4 bases, leaving 8 bases of the junction unmatched. CDR3 length equals 15 residues. Germline V lookup: CDR1 KGHSH, CDR2 LQKENI. Researchers ran the PCR with 60 Vbeta and 13 Jbeta primers. TCRdb's copy holds only in-frame clones and misses some; the assay was immunoSEQ multiplex PCR. Counted here are 100,000 or so clones, approximately 65% occurring once; the ten biggest clones make up about 5.4%. The receptor was isolated from a young woman in good health and CMV-seropositive. The rearrangement links TRBV18 to TRBJ1-2; 8 positions agree with TRBD1. The sequencing input was PBMCs. CDR3 in amino acids: CASSLSDRASYGYTF. Written as DNA, the CDR3 is TGTGCCAGCTCACTTTCGGACAGGGCCTCCTATGGCTACACCTTC.